These T cell receptor beta chains were read from a single sample in a study of lymphopenia after photon versus proton radiotherapy. The method was immunoSEQ multiplex PCR; TCRdb's version includes in-frame clones alone and lacks a portion of them. The sample records approximately 23,000 clones, roughly 89% being singletons. Material: peripheral blood, obtained from a patient treated with proton-based radiotherapy. The source is a man older than 75 with esophageal cancer. The CDR3 runs from the conserved cysteine through the conserved F or W.

>TRBJ1-5|TRBV5-4
CASSPSRRGQPQHF
>TRBJ2-2|TRBV7-9
CASRRGTAGAGELFF
>TRBJ2-3|TRBV5-1
CASSYLTGTDTDTQYF
>TRBJ1-2|TRBV28
CASSLRSEGNYGYTF
>TRBJ1-1|TRBV29-1
CSVEGGAGTEAFF
>TRBJ1-2|TRBV9
CASSVGGYYGYTF
>TRBJ2-3|TRBV11-1
CASSRRGGYTDTQYF
>TRBJ2-7|TRBV11-1
CASSFGSASFSYEQYF
>TRBJ2-1|TRBV4-2
CASSQGSGPNNEQFF
>TRBJ1-1|TRBV7-6
CASSTGTGYAEAFF
>TRBJ2-4|TRBV7-2
CASSPSNAGNIQYF
>TRBJ2-2|TRBV5-1
CASSLSQTNTGELFF
>TRBJ2-2|TRBV7-9
CASSTHPVGQPPGELFF
>-|TRBV5-8
CASIRGTSNYEQYF
>TRBJ2-7|TRBV19
CASSQGGGSYEQYF
>TRBJ1-5|TRBV7-8
CASSLVQGWEPQHF
>TRBJ1-2|TRBV15
CATADRGYGYTF
>TRBJ2-7|TRBV2
CASSDGRFSYEQYF
>TRBJ1-3|TRBV18
CASSRTGTGVTFSGNTIYF
>TRBJ1-5|TRBV30
CAWSGADDQPQHF
>TRBJ2-2|TRBV2
CASSEAKGGAIIGELFF
>TRBJ2-2|TRBV19
CASSLMNTGELFF
>TRBJ1-2|TRBV19
CASSMGVRGGYTF
>TRBJ1-5|TRBV7-2
CASSLDRVGNQPQHF
>TRBJ2-7|TRBV6-5
CASSYAGPYEQYF
>TRBJ2-1|TRBV25-1
CASSDPSGSSYNEQFF
>TRBJ2-7|TRBV5-6
CASSSTGRYEQYF
>TRBJ2-6|TRBV12-1
CASSLDIGQSRANVLTF
>TRBJ1-1|TRBV19
CASSIGPTIYTEAFF
>TRBJ1-2|TRBV5-6
CASSRGQGMSYTF
>TRBJ1-1|TRBV6-1
CASSETGPNTEAFF
>TRBJ2-1|TRBV25-1
CASSEYGTSGNSYNEQFF
>TRBJ1-4|TRBV5-4
CASSSMPVANEKLFF
>TRBJ2-5|TRBV5-1
CASSGDKTSAETQYF
>TRBJ2-1|TRBV11-2
CASSLAGRYNEQFF
>TRBJ1-2|TRBV7-8
CASSHNTGALGGYTF
>TRBJ1-1|TRBV19
CASRDPEGSTEAFF
>TRBJ2-2|TRBV7-8
CASSYRTGGAGTGELFF
>TRBJ1-2|TRBV5-8
CASSLLNNYGYTF
>TRBJ2-7|TRBV7-7
CASSRGLYLTYEQYF
>TRBJ1-2|TRBV15
CATRGTLRGYGYTF
>TRBJ1-2|TRBV30
CAWKGQGHNYGYTF
>TRBJ1-5|TRBV5-8
CASSNRDSYQPQHF
>TRBJ2-3|TRBV4-3
CASSQTLQGSGTDTQYF
>TRBJ1-2|TRBV6-6
CASSYGQNYGYTF
>TRBJ1-1|TRBV7-9
CASSLTVNTEAFF
>TRBJ2-5|TRBV2
CASVAGQSGETQYF
>TRBJ2-1|TRBV5-3
CARSLCAWDEQFF
>TRBJ2-7|TRBV6-1
CASSVRGSSYEQYF
>TRBJ2-4|TRBV19
CASSPGWGRRAKNIQYF
>TRBJ2-7|TRBV19
CASSMMTGRGYEQYF
>TRBJ1-4|TRBV2
CASRRQGTYEKLFF
>TRBJ1-5|TRBV15
CATSRDRNQPQHF
>TRBJ2-7|TRBV5-1
CASSLGAGVFNEQYF